The 30 T cell receptor beta chains listed next were all sequenced from one sample in a study of cytomegalovirus exposure and HLA in healthy donors. The study ran its PCR with 60 Vbeta and 13 Jbeta primers. The repertoire was sequenced with immunoSEQ multiplex PCR; TCRdb's copy has only in-frame clones and lacks some. The data show about 160,000 clones, with 75% to 90% seen just once and about 2% held by the top ten. The sequenced material came from PBMCs. The receptors stem from a woman aged 18-35 years in good health and CMV-seronegative.

V gene TRBV5-1 combines with J gene TRBJ2-3; D uncertain. The CDR3 contains 14 residues. Deletions cut 0 bases from V and 5 bases from J, with 10 bases between. Germline CDR1 reads SGHRS; CDR2 reads YFSETQ. The CDR3 DNA is TGCGCCAGCAGCTTGGCCCCCACGGGAGATACGCAGTATTTT. Amino acids: CASSLAPTGDTQYF.

The V gene is TRBV19, the J gene TRBJ2-5, with TRBD1 matching over 10 bases. The DNA matches TRBJ2-7 better at its end, which makes the J call doubtful. Germline V gene lookup returns CDR1 LNHDA and CDR2 SQIVND (reference sequence). There are 14 residues in the CDR3. The CDR3 DNA sequence: TGTGCGGTGGGACAGGGGTTTGGCTCCTACGAGCAGTACTTC. Its protein is CAVGQGFGSYEQYF.

The CDR3 loop is CASSLAGSFYEQYF. DNA of the CDR3: TGTGCCAGCAGCTTAGCTGGCAGTTTCTACGAGCAGTACTTC. The chain links TRBV7-2 to TRBJ2-7; D uncertain. This CDR3 is 14 amino acids long. Trimming stripped 0 bases from V and 3 bases from J, with 9 bases between. CDR1 is SGHTA and CDR2 is FQGNSA in the germline V gene.

The chain combines TRBV6-5 with TRBJ2-2, with D perhaps matching TRBD1 (6 bases). The germline V gene encodes CDR1 MNHEY and CDR2 SVGAGI. V gave up 0 bases and J gave up 3 bases, with 11 bases separating them. This CDR3 has 16 amino acids. Here the CDR3 reads CASSYSSGQYTGELFF. As DNA, the CDR3 is TGTGCCAGCAGTTACTCGTCAGGACAGTACACCGGGGAGCTGTTTTTT.

This clone showed up just once. The CDR3 DNA sequence: TGTGCCAGCAGTGACTCAGGGGCGCGCGGGGACACAGATACGCAGTATTTT. Its translation: CASSDSGARGDTDTQYF. This chain links TRBV6-4 with TRBJ2-3; D may be TRBD2 (6 bases). Trimming stripped 0 bases from V and 2 bases from J, with 15 bases between. CDR1 and CDR2 (germline): MRHNA, SNTAGT. The CDR3 runs 17 residues.

This clone was counted a single time. V is TRBV18 and J is TRBJ2-2; D gene unclear. With 2 bases removed from V and 7 bases from J, the gap between germline ends came to 8 bases. Germline V gene sequence: CDR1 KGHSH, CDR2 LQKENI. CDR3 length: 13 residues. The CDR3 DNA reads as TGTGCCAGCTCACCATCGAGTAACGGGGAGCTGTTTTTT. Its protein is CASSPSSNGELFF.

The chain combines TRBV28 with TRBJ1-1, with 8 bases identical to TRBD1. The CDR3 runs 13 residues. Losses at the gene ends were 4 bases for V and 5 bases for J; bases not matched to a gene: 3. Germline V lookup: CDR1 MDHEN, CDR2 SYDVKM. CDR3 sequence reads: CASSYRGRTEAFF. DNA for the CDR3: TGTGCCAGCAGTTACAGGGGGAGGACTGAAGCTTTCTTT.

The genes are TRBV19 and TRBJ1-1; D gene uncertain. Between the trimmed V and J ends, which lost 5 bases and 1 base, there was a span of 11 bases. The CDR3 runs 14 residues. CDR1 is LNHDA, CDR2 SQIVND, per germline (reference sequence). As DNA, the CDR3 is TGTGCCAGTAGTCCCCGAATAGAGAACACTGAAGCTTTCTTT. Translation gives CASSPRIENTEAFF.

V gene TRBV15 combines with J gene TRBJ2-5; no clear D. V was cut by 5 bases and J by 0 bases, with 13 bases left in between. CDR3 size: 15 residues. The V gene's germline CDR1 is LNHNV and CDR2 YYDKDF (reference sequence). The CDR3 DNA reads TGTGCCACCAGCGGTCGTACGGTGAACCAAGAGACCCAGTACTTC. Encoded protein: CATSGRTVNQETQYF.

The rearrangement links TRBV5-6 to TRBJ1-2, with D unclear. Per the germline V gene, CDR1 is SGHDT and CDR2 is YYEEEE. V was pared by 6 bases and J by 2 bases, with 8 bases between. This CDR3 comprises 12 residues. CDR3 in amino acids: CASNTQNYGYTF. In nucleotides, the CDR3 is TGTGCCAGCAACACACAGAACTATGGCTACACCTTC. Full variable domain (outside the CDR3, taken from reference TRBV5-6 and TRBJ1-2): DAGVTQSPTHLIKTRGQQVTLRCSPKSGHDTVSWYQQALGQGPQFIFQYYEEEERQRGNFPDRFSGHQFPNYSSELNVNALLLGDSALYLCASNTQNYGYTFGSGTRLTVV.

V and J are TRBV10-2 and TRBJ1-2; 11 positions match TRBD1. This CDR3 comprises 16 residues. V was pared by 6 bases and J by 0 bases, with 6 bases of the junction left unmatched. Germline lookup yields CDR1 WSHSY and CDR2 SAAADI. CDR3 nucleotides: TGCGCCAGCAGACGGACAGGGGGCTTATCTAACTATGGCTACACCTTC. This encodes CASRRTGGLSNYGYTF.

The J gene is TRBJ2-3, the V gene TRBV7-2; tentative D call: TRBD2 (6 bases). Germline V gene data show CDR1 as SGHTA and CDR2 as FQGNSA. V was trimmed by 5 bases and J by 2 bases, leaving 11 bases between them. The CDR3 runs to 14 residues. The CDR3 here is CASSIGLTTDTQYF. The CDR3 nucleotides read TGTGCCAGCAGCATCGGACTAACCACAGATACGCAGTATTTT.

This clone was recorded a few times. V and J are TRBV7-9 and TRBJ1-4; no definite D call. This CDR3 comprises 14 residues. CDR1 is SEHNR, CDR2 FQNEAQ, per germline (reference sequence). V lost 7 bases and J 11 bases, leaving 20 bases between the germline ends. CDR3 amino acids: CASTFSTGGSKLFF. Written as DNA, the CDR3 is TGTGCCAGCACCTTTTCGACGGGAGGATCGAAACTGTTTTTT.

The chain couples TRBV6-6 to TRBJ1-6; D is ambiguous. There are 13 residues in the CDR3. The ends were cut back, 0 bases at V and 9 bases at J, with 6 bases in the middle. Germline V CDR1 and CDR2: MNHNY, SVGAGI (reference sequence). CDR3 sequence: CASSYSVSSPLHF. The CDR3 DNA reads TGTGCCAGCAGTTACTCGGTCAGTTCACCCCTCCACTTT.

V gene TRBV14 combines with J gene TRBJ1-2; the match to TRBD1 covers 8 bases. J lost 7 bases, V lost 2 bases, and 6 bases had no gene match. There are 14 residues in the CDR3. The germline V gene has CDR1 SGHDN and CDR2 FVKESK. The CDR3 sequence: CASSQSYRGSGYTF. The DNA for the CDR3 is TGTGCCAGCAGCCAATCTTACAGGGGGAGTGGCTACACCTTC.

This chain uses TRBV4-1 with TRBJ2-2; maybe TRBD2 (6 bases). The CDR3 extends over 14 amino acids. V was clipped by 3 bases and J by 5 bases, with 10 bases between them. CDR1 and CDR2 (germline): MGHRA, YSYEKL. In DNA form, the CDR3 reads TGCGCCAGCAGCCATCCGGGGACTACCGGGGAGCTGTTTTTT. This codes for CASSHPGTTGELFF.

The genes are TRBV29-1 and TRBJ2-6; 8 bases fit TRBD1. With V trimmed by 4 bases and J by 1 base, 6 bases remained unmatched. The CDR3 covers 16 residues. The germline CDR1 and CDR2 sequences are SQVTM and ANQGSEA. The CDR3 sequence: CSVAGTGFSGANVLTF. The CDR3 region has the DNA TGCAGCGTTGCCGGGACAGGCTTTTCTGGGGCCAACGTCCTGACTTTC.

In its sample, this clone was seen a few times. The V and J genes are TRBV4-2 and TRBJ2-3, with TRBD2 matching over 14 bases. Losses at the gene ends were 5 bases for V and 8 bases for J; bases not matched to a gene: 15. The CDR3 is 18 residues long. Germline V CDR1 and CDR2: LGHNA, YNFKEQ. The CDR3 loop is CASSSRLAGGPGLVTQYF. The CDR3 DNA follows: TGTGCCAGCAGCTCCCGACTAGCGGGGGGGCCGGGTTTGGTTACGCAGTATTTT.

The chain carries TRBV7-6 and TRBJ2-1; D call uncertain. Germline V lookup: CDR1 SGHVS, CDR2 FNYEAQ. This CDR3 has 15 residues. Between the trimmed V and J ends, which lost 5 bases and 2 bases, there was a span of 13 bases. In DNA form, the CDR3 reads TGTGCCAGCAGCCAAGAATACACTACCTACAATGAGCAGTTCTTC. This sequence encodes CASSQEYTTYNEQFF.

The gene calls are TRBV7-2 and TRBJ2-3; 9 bases map to TRBD2. Unmatched junction bases numbered 4, after V lost 5 bases and J lost 1 base. Germline V CDR1 and CDR2: SGHTA, FQGNSA. CDR3 length: 15 residues. The CDR3 loop reads CASSRGLARTDTQYF. The CDR3 DNA reads as TGTGCCAGCAGCCGCGGACTAGCGCGCACAGATACGCAGTATTTT.

The chain has TRBV2 and TRBJ1-1; 7 nucleotides line up with TRBD1. CDR1 SNHLY and CDR2 FYNNEI come from the germline V gene. V shed 5 bases, J shed 1 base, and the junction held 4 bases outside the gene matches. This CDR3 region has 14 residues. The DNA for the CDR3 is TGTGCCAGCAGTATACGACAGGGGAACACTGAAGCTTTCTTT. This gives the protein CASSIRQGNTEAFF.

The rearrangement joins TRBV11-2 to TRBJ2-2, with D perhaps TRBD1 (6 bases). There are 20 residues in the CDR3. Germline CDR1 and CDR2: SGHAT and FQNNGV. V lost 0 bases and J lost 3, with 23 bases in between. As DNA, the CDR3 is TGTGCCAGCAGCTTAGATGGCGGACAGCTAACTTCTCCCTACACCGGGGAGCTGTTTTTT. Residues: CASSLDGGQLTSPYTGELFF. The variable domain in full, completed from reference TRBV11-2 and TRBJ2-2, reads EAGVAQSPRYKIIEKRQSVAFWCNPISGHATLYWYQQILGQGPKLLIQFQNNGVVDDSQLPKDRFSAERLKGVDSTLKIQPAKLEDSAVYLCASSLDGGQLTSPYTGELFFGEGSRLTVL.

The V call is TRBV27, the J call TRBJ2-1; 8 bases fit TRBD2. Germline assignment: CDR1 MNHEY and CDR2 SMNVEV (reference sequence). Germline trimming cut 5 bases from V and 0 bases from J; bases unmatched to any gene: 9. The CDR3 sequence is 17 residues long. The CDR3 DNA sequence: TGTGCCAGCAGTCCCCCTCTAGCGGGCGACTCCTACAATGAGCAGTTCTTC. Encoded protein: CASSPPLAGDSYNEQFF.

The chain carries TRBV4-1 and TRBJ1-1, with TRBD1 matching over 7 bases. The V segment lost 1 base and the J segment 10 bases; nucleotides outside the gene matches: 12. The CDR3 is 15 amino acids. Germline V lookup: CDR1 MGHRA, CDR2 YSYEKL. The CDR3 is CASSQGQGVPLGAFF. The DNA for the CDR3 is TGCGCCAGCAGCCAAGGGCAGGGGGTTCCACTGGGAGCTTTCTTT.

The gene calls are TRBV27 and TRBJ2-7; the D gene is possibly TRBD1 (6 bases). The CDR3 is made up of 13 amino acids. Germline V gene lookup returns CDR1 MNHEY and CDR2 SMNVEV (reference sequence). The V end lost 6 bases, the J end lost 1 base, and 10 bases lay between the germline ends. As DNA, the CDR3 is TGTGCCAGCAGAAGACAGGAATCCTACGAGCAGTACTTC. Protein sequence: CASRRQESYEQYF.

In the case of this clone: This same CDR3 is encoded by further DNA sequences in the sample. The chain links TRBV5-4 to TRBJ2-7; 8 bases line up with TRBD2. Germline CDR1 SGHNT, CDR2 YYREEE (reference sequence). The length of the CDR3 is 14 residues. The V and J ends lost 4 bases and 1 base, in that order; junction bases with no gene match: 4. CDR3 protein: CASSPGLASYEQYF. Here the CDR3 DNA reads TGTGCCAGCAGCCCTGGACTAGCATCCTACGAGCAGTACTTC.

V and J are TRBV9 and TRBJ2-3; D gene ambiguous. Germline loops: CDR1 SGDLS, CDR2 YYNGEE. The CDR3 contains 15 residues. Trimming pared 0 bases from V and 0 bases from J, leaving 8 bases between. The CDR3 DNA reads as TGTGCCAGCAGCGTAGGAGGCGGTAGCACAGATACGCAGTATTTT. Its translation is CASSVGGGSTDTQYF.

The chain combines TRBV27 with TRBJ2-3; possible D gene TRBD1, 5 bases. This CDR3 is built from 15 residues. Trimming left V 4 bases short and J 3 bases short, with 14 bases between. Germline loops: CDR1 MNHEY, CDR2 SMNVEV (reference sequence). Here the CDR3 reads CASSWLVQGTDTQYF. The CDR3 region has the DNA TGTGCCAGCAGTTGGCTAGTTCAGGGTACAGATACGCAGTATTTT.

The chain joins TRBV23-1 to TRBJ2-7; D is possibly TRBD1 (6 bases). TRBV23-1 is an open reading frame whose function is uncertain. The CDR3 runs 12 residues. With 10 bases removed from V and 3 bases from J, the gap between germline ends came to 13 bases. The CDR3 DNA is TGCGCCACACCGACAGGCTGCTACGAGCAGTACTTC. This codes for CATPTGCYEQYF.

This clone was detected a few times. The chain is built from TRBV6-1 and TRBJ1-5; D is perhaps TRBD1 (5 bases). Germline lookup yields CDR1 MNHNS and CDR2 SASEGT. The CDR3 runs 13 residues. The V end lost 0 bases, the J end lost 7 bases, and 7 bases lay between the germline ends. Here the CDR3 DNA reads TGTGCCAGCAGTGAAGCGCAGGGACAGCCCCAGCATTTT. Residues: CASSEAQGQPQHF.